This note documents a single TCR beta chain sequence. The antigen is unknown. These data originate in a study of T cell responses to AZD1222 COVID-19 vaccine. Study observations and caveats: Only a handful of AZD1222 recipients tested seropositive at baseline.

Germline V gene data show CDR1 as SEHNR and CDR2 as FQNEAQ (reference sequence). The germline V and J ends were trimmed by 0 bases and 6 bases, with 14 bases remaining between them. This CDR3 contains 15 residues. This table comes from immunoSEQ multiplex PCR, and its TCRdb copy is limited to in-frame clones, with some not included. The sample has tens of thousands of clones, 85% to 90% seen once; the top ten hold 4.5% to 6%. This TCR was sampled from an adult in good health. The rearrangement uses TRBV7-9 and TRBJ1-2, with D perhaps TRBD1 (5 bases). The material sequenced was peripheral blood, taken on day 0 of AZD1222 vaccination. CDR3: CASSLAQGHKHGYTF. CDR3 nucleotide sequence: TGTGCCAGCAGCTTAGCGCAGGGCCACAAACATGGCTACACCTTC.